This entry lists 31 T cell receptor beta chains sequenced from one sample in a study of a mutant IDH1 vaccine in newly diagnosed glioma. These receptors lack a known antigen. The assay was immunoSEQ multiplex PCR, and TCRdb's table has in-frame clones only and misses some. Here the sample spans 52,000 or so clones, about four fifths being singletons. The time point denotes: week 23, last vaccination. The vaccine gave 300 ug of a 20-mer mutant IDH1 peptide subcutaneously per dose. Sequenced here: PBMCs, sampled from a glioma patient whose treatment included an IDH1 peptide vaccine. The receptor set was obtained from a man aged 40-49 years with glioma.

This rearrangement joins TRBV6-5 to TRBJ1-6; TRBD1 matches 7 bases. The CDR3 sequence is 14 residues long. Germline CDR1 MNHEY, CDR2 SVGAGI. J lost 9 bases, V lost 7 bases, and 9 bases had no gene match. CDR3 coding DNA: TGTGCCAGCACCAAAAGGGGGCAGGGTTCACCCCTCCACTTT. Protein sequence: CASTKRGQGSPLHF.

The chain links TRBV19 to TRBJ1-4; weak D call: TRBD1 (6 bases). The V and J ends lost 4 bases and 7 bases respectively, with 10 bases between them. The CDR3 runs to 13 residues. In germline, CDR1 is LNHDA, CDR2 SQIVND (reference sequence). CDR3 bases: TGTGCCAGTAGTAGGGGGCAAGGTGAAAAACTGTTTTTT. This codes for CASSRGQGEKLFF.

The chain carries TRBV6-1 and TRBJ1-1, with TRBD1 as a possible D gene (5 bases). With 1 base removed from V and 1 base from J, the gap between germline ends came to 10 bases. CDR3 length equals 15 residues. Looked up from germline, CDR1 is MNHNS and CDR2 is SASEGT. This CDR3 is CASSEVRGGNTEAFF. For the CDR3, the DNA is TGTGCCAGCAGTGAAGTTAGGGGTGGGAACACTGAAGCTTTCTTT.

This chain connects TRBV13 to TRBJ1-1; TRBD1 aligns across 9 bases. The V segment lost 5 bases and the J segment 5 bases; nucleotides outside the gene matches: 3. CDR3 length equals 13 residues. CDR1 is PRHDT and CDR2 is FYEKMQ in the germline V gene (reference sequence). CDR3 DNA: TGTGCCAGCAGCCCCGGGACAGGGACTGAAGCTTTCTTT. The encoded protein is CASSPGTGTEAFF.

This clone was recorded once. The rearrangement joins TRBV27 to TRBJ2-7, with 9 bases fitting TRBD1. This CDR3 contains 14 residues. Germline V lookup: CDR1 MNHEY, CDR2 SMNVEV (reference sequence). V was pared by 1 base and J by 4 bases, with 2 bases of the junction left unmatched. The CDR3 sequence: CASSLLGQGYEQYF. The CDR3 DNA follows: TGTGCCAGCAGTTTATTGGGACAGGGATACGAGCAGTACTTC.

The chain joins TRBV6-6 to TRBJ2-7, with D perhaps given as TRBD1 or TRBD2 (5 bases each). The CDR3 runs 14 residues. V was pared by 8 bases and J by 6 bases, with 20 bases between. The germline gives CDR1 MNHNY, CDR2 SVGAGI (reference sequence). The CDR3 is CASGQPGLGVEQYF. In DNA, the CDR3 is TGTGCCAGCGGGCAACCTGGACTGGGGGTCGAGCAGTACTTC.

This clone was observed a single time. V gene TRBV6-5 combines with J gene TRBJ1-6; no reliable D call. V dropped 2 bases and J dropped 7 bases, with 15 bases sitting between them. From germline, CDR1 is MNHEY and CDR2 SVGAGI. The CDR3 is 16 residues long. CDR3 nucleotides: TGTGCCAGCAGTTACAGCCGCCGGGCCCTAAATTCACCCCTCCACTTT. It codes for CASSYSRRALNSPLHF.

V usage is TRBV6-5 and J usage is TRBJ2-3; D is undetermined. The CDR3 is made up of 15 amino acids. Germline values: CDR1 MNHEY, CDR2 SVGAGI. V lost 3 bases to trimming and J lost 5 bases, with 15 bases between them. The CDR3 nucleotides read TGTGCCAGCAGTTATTACGGGCCCCTGCAAGATACGCAGTATTTT. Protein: CASSYYGPLQDTQYF.

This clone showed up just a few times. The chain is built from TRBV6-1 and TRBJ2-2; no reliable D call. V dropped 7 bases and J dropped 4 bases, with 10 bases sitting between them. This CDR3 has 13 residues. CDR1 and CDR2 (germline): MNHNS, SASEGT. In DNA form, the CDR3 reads TGTGCCAGCATCCCGTACGTCACCGGGGAGCTGTTTTTT. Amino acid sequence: CASIPYVTGELFF.

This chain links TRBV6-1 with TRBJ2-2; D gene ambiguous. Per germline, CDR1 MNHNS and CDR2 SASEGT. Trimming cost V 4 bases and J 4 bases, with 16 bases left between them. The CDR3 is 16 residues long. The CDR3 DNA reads TGTGCCAGCAGTGCCTCCTCGGACCCCGGCACCGGGGAGCTGTTTTTT. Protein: CASSASSDPGTGELFF.

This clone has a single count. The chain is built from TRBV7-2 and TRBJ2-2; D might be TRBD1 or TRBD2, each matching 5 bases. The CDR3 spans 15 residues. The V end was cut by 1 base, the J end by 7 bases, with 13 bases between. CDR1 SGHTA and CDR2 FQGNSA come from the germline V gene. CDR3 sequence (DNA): TGTGCCAGCAGCTTAGTACCCGGGGCTGGCGGGGAGCTGTTTTTT. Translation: CASSLVPGAGGELFF. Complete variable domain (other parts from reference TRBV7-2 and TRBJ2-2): GAGVSQSPSNKVTEKGKDVELRCDPISGHTALYWYRQSLGQGLEFLIYFQGNSAPDKSGLPSDRFSAERTGGSVSTLTIQRTQQEDSAVYLCASSLVPGAGGELFFGEGSRLTVL.

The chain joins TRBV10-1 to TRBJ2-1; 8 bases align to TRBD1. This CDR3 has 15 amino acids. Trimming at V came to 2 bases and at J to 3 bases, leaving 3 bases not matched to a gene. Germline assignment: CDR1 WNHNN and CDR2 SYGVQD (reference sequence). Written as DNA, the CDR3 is TGCGCCAGCAGTGAGACCGGGACAGGCTACAATGAGCAGTTCTTC. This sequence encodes CASSETGTGYNEQFF.

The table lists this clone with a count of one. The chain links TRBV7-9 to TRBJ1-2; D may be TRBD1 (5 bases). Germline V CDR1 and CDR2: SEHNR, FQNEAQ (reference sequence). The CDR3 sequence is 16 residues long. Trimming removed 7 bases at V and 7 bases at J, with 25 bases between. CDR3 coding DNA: TGTGCCAGCACTCTCCGGGGGGGGGAAGGCGCCAGTGGCTACACCTTC. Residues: CASTLRGGEGASGYTF. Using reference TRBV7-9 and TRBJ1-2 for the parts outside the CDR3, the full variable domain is DTGVSQNPRHKITKRGQNVTFRCDPISEHNRLYWYRQTLGQGPEFLTYFQNEAQLEKSRLLSDRFSAERPKGSFSTLEIQRTEQGDSAMYLCASTLRGGEGASGYTFGSGTRLTVV.

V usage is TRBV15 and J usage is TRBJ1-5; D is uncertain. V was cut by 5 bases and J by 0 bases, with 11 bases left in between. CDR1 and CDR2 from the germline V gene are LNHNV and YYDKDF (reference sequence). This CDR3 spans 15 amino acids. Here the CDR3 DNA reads TGTGCCACCAGCGCATGGGGTCTTAGCAATCAGCCCCAGCATTTT. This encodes CATSAWGLSNQPQHF.

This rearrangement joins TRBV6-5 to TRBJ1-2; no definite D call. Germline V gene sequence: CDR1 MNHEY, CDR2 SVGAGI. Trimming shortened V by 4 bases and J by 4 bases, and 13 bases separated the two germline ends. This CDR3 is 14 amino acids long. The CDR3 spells CASSSNSGGYGYTF. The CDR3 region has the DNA TGTGCCAGCAGTTCGAACAGCGGAGGCTATGGCTACACCTTC.

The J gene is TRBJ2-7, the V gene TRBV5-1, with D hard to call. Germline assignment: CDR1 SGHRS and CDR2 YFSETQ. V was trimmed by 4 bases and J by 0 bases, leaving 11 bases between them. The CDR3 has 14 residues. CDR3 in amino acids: CASSQDPDSYEQYF. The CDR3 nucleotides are TGCGCCAGCAGCCAAGATCCGGACTCCTACGAGCAGTACTTC. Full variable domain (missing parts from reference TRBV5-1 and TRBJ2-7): KAGVTQTPRYLIKTRGQQVTLSCSPISGHRSVSWYQQTPGQGLQFLFEYFSETQRNKGNFPGRFSGRQFSNSRSEMNVSTLELGDSALYLCASSQDPDSYEQYFGPGTRLTVT.

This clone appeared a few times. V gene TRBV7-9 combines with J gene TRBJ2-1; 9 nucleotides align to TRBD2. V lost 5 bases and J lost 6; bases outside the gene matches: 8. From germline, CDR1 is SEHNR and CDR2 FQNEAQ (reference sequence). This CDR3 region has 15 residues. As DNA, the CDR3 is TGTGCCAGCAGCCGGCGGGGGGGAAACACCAATGAGCAGTTCTTC. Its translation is CASSRRGGNTNEQFF. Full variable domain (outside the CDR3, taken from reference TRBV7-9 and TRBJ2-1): DTGVSQNPRHKITKRGQNVTFRCDPISEHNRLYWYRQTLGQGPEFLTYFQNEAQLEKSRLLSDRFSAERPKGSFSTLEIQRTEQGDSAMYLCASSRRGGNTNEQFFGPGTRLTVL.

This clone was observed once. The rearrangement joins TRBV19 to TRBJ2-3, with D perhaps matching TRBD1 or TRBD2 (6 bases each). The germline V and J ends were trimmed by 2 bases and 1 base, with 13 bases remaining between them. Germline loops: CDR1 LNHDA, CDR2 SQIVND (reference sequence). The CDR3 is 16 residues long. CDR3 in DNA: TGTGCCAGTAGTATACATACGGGGGCTGGCACAGATACGCAGTATTTT. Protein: CASSIHTGAGTDTQYF.

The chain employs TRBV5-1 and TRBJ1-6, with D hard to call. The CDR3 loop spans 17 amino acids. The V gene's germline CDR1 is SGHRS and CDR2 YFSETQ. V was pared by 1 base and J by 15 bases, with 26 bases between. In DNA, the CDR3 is TGCGCCAGCAGCTTGCTCCCCGGCCAGGACCCCCCGCAGGTCCTCCACTTT. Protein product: CASSLLPGQDPPQVLHF.

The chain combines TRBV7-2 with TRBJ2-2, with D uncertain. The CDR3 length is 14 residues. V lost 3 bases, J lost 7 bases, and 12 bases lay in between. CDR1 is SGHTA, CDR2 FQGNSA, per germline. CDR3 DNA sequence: TGTGCCAGCAGCTTCGGCGGTATCGGCGGGGAGCTGTTTTTT. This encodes CASSFGGIGGELFF. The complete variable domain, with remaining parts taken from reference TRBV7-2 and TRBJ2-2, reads GAGVSQSPSNKVTEKGKDVELRCDPISGHTALYWYRQSLGQGLEFLIYFQGNSAPDKSGLPSDRFSAERTGGSVSTLTIQRTQQEDSAVYLCASSFGGIGGELFFGEGSRLTVL.

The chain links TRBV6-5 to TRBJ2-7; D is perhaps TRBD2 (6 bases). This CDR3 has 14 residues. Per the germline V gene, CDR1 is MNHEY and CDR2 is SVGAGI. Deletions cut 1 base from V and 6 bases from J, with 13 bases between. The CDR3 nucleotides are TGTGCCAGCAGTTACTACGGCGGGGTCGGCGAGCAGTACTTC. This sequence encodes CASSYYGGVGEQYF.

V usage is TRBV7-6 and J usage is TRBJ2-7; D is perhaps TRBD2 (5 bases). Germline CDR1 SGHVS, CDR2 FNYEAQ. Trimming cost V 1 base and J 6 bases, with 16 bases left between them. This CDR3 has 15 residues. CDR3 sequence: CASSLETPPGSEQYF. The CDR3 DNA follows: TGTGCCAGCAGCTTAGAGACGCCTCCGGGGTCCGAGCAGTACTTC.

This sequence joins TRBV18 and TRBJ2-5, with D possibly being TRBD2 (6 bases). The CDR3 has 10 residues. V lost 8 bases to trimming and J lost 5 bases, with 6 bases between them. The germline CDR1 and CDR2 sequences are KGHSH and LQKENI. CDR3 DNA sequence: TGTGCCAGCCGGGGGGAGACCCAGTACTTC. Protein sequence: CASRGETQYF.

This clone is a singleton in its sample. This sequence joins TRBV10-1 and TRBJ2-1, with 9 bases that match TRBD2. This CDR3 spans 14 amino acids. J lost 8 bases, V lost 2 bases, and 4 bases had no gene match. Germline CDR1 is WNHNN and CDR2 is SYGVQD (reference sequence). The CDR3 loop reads CASSEPERGDEQFF. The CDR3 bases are TGCGCCAGCAGTGAGCCTGAGCGGGGGGATGAGCAGTTCTTC.

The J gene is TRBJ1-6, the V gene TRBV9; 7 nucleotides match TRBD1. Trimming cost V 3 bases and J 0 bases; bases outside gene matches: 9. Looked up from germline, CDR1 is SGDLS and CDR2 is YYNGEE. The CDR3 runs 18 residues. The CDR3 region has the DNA TGTGCCAGCAGCGACCCACTGACAGGGAGCTCCTATAATTCACCCCTCCACTTT. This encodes CASSDPLTGSSYNSPLHF.

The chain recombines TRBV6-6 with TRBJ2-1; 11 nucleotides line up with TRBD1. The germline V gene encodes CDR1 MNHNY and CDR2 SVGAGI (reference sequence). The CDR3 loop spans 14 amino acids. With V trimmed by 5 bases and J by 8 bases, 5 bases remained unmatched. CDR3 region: CASSRGQGADEQFF. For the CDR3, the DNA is TGTGCCAGCAGTCGCGGACAGGGGGCGGATGAGCAGTTCTTC.

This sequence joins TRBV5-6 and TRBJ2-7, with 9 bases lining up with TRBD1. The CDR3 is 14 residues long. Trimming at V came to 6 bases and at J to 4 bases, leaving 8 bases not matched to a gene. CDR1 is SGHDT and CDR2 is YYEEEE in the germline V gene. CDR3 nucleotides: TGTGCCAGCAACCGCCGGGACAGGGTTTACGAGCAGTACTTC. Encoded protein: CASNRRDRVYEQYF.

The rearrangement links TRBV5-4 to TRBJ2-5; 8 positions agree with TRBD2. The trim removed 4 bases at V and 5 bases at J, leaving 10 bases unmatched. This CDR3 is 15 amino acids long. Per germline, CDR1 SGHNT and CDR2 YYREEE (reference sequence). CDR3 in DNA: TGTGCCAGCAGCGAGCCGGGGGGGGTTGGGGAGACCCAGTACTTC. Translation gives CASSEPGGVGETQYF.

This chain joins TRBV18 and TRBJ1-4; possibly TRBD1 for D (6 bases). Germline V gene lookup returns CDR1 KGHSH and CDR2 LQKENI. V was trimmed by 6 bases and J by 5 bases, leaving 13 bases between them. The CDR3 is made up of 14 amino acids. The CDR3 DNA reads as TGTGCCAGCTCCGAAACAGGGCTCAATGAAAAACTGTTTTTT. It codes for CASSETGLNEKLFF.

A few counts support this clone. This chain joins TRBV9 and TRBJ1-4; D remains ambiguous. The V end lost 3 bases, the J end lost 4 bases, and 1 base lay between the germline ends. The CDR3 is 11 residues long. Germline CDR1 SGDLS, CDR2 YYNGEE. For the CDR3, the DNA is TGTGCCAGCAGCGATAATGAAAAACTGTTTTTT. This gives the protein CASSDNEKLFF.

The CDR3 DNA reads as TGTGCCTGGACCCGCCCCCCTGCAACTAATGAAAAACTGTTTTTT. Protein: CAWTRPPATNEKLFF. The rearrangement uses TRBV30 and TRBJ1-4, with D unclear. The CDR3 extends over 15 amino acids. V gave up 4 bases and J gave up 0 bases, with 12 bases separating them. Germline assignment: CDR1 GTSNPN and CDR2 SVGIG (reference sequence).